These T cell receptor beta chains were read from a single sample in a study of Graves' ophthalmopathy and Graves' hyperthyroidism. Each CDR3 protein is one row after TCRdb ran MiXCR on the multiplex PCR reads. The sample has 660,000 or so distinct CDR3 sequences, 35% to 50% seen once. Material for sequencing was peripheral blood. These receptors all stem from an adult man with Graves' ophthalmopathy. CDR3s include the opening cysteine and the closing phenylalanine or tryptophan. The D gene is left open where the match is weak. Expanded clones are given a class, and other clones once, few, many or no size at all.

j_call: TRBJ1-1
d_call: TRBD1
clone_size: many
v_call: TRBV20-1
cdr3_aa: CSAIQYRGMNTEAFF
cdr3_nt: TGCAGTGCCATCCAATACAGGGGGATGAACACTGAAGCTTTCTTT

j_call: TRBJ2-7
d_call: NA
clone_size: few
v_call: TRBV20-1
cdr3_aa: CSAGDRARRGEQYF
cdr3_nt: TGCAGTGCTGGCGACAGGGCCCGGAGGGGCGAGCAGTACTTC

j_call: TRBJ2-1
d_call: NA
clone_size: NA
v_call: TRBV20-1
cdr3_aa: CSARDTSVYNEQFF
cdr3_nt: TGCAGTGCTAGAGATACCAGCGTCTACAATGAGCAGTTCTTC

j_call: TRBJ2-7
d_call: NA
clone_size: many
v_call: TRBV14
cdr3_aa: CASSQRGYEQYF
cdr3_nt: TGTGCCAGCAGCCAAAGAGGGTACGAGCAGTACTTC

j_call: TRBJ2-5
d_call: TRBD1
clone_size: NA
v_call: TRBV10-3
cdr3_aa: CAITGGMETQYF
cdr3_nt: TGTGCCATCACAGGGGGCATGGAGACCCAGTACTTC

j_call: TRBJ2-7
d_call: TRBD1
clone_size: many
v_call: TRBV25-1
cdr3_aa: CASRLQGAHEQYF
cdr3_nt: TGTGCCAGCAGATTACAGGGGGCCCACGAGCAGTACTTC

j_call: TRBJ2-5
d_call: TRBD1
clone_size: few
v_call: TRBV19
cdr3_aa: CASSIGTGGLQETQYF
cdr3_nt: TGTGCCAGTAGTATCGGGACAGGAGGATTACAAGAGACCCAGTACTTC

j_call: TRBJ2-6
d_call: NA
clone_size: few
v_call: TRBV19
cdr3_aa: CASNPEPSGANVLTF
cdr3_nt: TGTGCCAGTAACCCTGAACCCTCTGGGGCCAACGTCCTGACTTTC

j_call: TRBJ1-1
d_call: NA
clone_size: NA
v_call: TRBV5-8
cdr3_aa: CASSLGTAATEAFF
cdr3_nt: TGTGCCAGCAGCTTGGGGACAGCCGCGACTGAAGCTTTCTTT

j_call: TRBJ1-4
d_call: NA
clone_size: NA
v_call: TRBV7-9
cdr3_aa: CASSRDTTNEKLFF
cdr3_nt: TGTGCCAGCAGTCGCGACACGACTAATGAAAAACTGTTTTTT

j_call: TRBJ1-6
d_call: NA
clone_size: few
v_call: TRBV3-1
cdr3_aa: CASSQAGGGRSPLHF
cdr3_nt: TGTGCCAGCAGCCAAGCCGGGGGTGGCCGTTCACCCCTCCACTTT

j_call: TRBJ2-7
d_call: TRBD1
clone_size: NA
v_call: TRBV7-6
cdr3_aa: CASSLAAGQGPLYEQYF
cdr3_nt: TGTGCCAGCAGCTTAGCGGCCGGACAGGGACCATTGTACGAGCAGTACTTC

j_call: TRBJ2-5
d_call: TRBD2
clone_size: few
v_call: TRBV5-6
cdr3_aa: CASSLVVRLAEETQYF
cdr3_nt: TGTGCCAGCAGCTTGGTCGTCCGACTAGCGGAAGAGACCCAGTACTTC

j_call: TRBJ1-1
d_call: TRBD1
clone_size: once
v_call: TRBV19
cdr3_aa: CASPHGQGATEAFF
cdr3_nt: TGTGCCAGTCCCCATGGGCAGGGGGCCACTGAAGCTTTCTTT

j_call: TRBJ2-7
d_call: NA
clone_size: NA
v_call: TRBV4-3
cdr3_aa: CASSQAMADSSYEQYF
cdr3_nt: TGCGCCAGCAGCCAAGCGATGGCGGACAGCTCCTACGAGCAGTACTTC

j_call: TRBJ1-1
d_call: NA
clone_size: NA
v_call: TRBV29-1
cdr3_aa: CSATTGGTEAFF
cdr3_nt: TGCAGCGCCACTACTGGGGGAACTGAAGCTTTCTTT

j_call: TRBJ1-4
d_call: NA
clone_size: many
v_call: TRBV2
cdr3_aa: CASSRRHTGNEKLFF
cdr3_nt: TGTGCCAGCAGCAGGCGACACACGGGTAATGAAAAACTGTTTTTT

j_call: TRBJ1-1
d_call: TRBD1
clone_size: NA
v_call: TRBV18
cdr3_aa: CASSPYEQGTTEAFF
cdr3_nt: TGTGCCAGCTCACCATATGAACAGGGGACCACTGAAGCTTTCTTT

j_call: TRBJ1-2
d_call: TRBD1
clone_size: NA
v_call: TRBV12-3/TRBV12-4
cdr3_aa: CASSFRTGGGFYGYTF
cdr3_nt: TGTGCCAGCAGTTTTCGGACAGGCGGGGGGTTTTATGGCTACACCTTC

j_call: TRBJ2-7
d_call: NA
clone_size: few
v_call: TRBV5-1
cdr3_aa: CASSFQGLSYEQYF
cdr3_nt: TGCGCCAGCAGCTTCCAGGGACTCTCCTACGAGCAGTACTTC

j_call: TRBJ2-5
d_call: NA
clone_size: many
v_call: TRBV6-1
cdr3_aa: CAARQWPQETQYF
cdr3_nt: TGTGCCGCCAGACAGTGGCCCCAAGAGACCCAGTACTTC

j_call: TRBJ1-2
d_call: NA
clone_size: many
v_call: TRBV29-1
cdr3_aa: CSVEDLQGLGYTF
cdr3_nt: TGCAGCGTTGAAGATCTACAGGGCTTGGGCTACACCTTC

j_call: TRBJ1-1
d_call: TRBD1
clone_size: NA
v_call: TRBV9
cdr3_aa: CASSQGGTGNTEAFF
cdr3_nt: TGTGCCAGCAGCCAAGGAGGGACAGGGAACACTGAAGCTTTCTTT

j_call: TRBJ2-7
d_call: NA
clone_size: NA
v_call: TRBV7-6
cdr3_aa: CAWSRGWQVGRSYEQYF
cdr3_nt: TGTGCCTGGAGTCGGGGGTGGCAGGTTGGCCGCTCCTACGAGCAGTACTTC

j_call: TRBJ1-4
d_call: TRBD1
clone_size: many
v_call: TRBV4-1
cdr3_aa: CASSQVAGQATNEKLFF
cdr3_nt: TGCGCCAGCAGCCAAGTGGCCGGACAGGCAACTAATGAAAAACTGTTTTTT

j_call: TRBJ2-7
d_call: TRBD2
clone_size: many
v_call: TRBV9
cdr3_aa: CASSDGRAYEQYF
cdr3_nt: TGTGCCAGCAGCGACGGGAGGGCCTACGAGCAGTACTTC

j_call: TRBJ1-1
d_call: TRBD1
clone_size: NA
v_call: TRBV18
cdr3_aa: CASSLTGQGEAFF
cdr3_nt: TGTGCCAGCTCGCTTACGGGACAGGGTGAAGCTTTCTTT

j_call: TRBJ1-6
d_call: NA
clone_size: many
v_call: TRBV11-2
cdr3_aa: CASSQRVISPLHF
cdr3_nt: TGTGCCAGCAGCCAAAGGGTTATCTCACCCCTCCACTTT

j_call: TRBJ2-5
d_call: TRBD2
clone_size: NA
v_call: TRBV7-9
cdr3_aa: CASRSQGLAGSAETQYF
cdr3_nt: TGTGCCAGCAGATCACAAGGACTAGCGGGGTCGGCGGAGACCCAGTACTTC

j_call: TRBJ1-6
d_call: TRBD1
clone_size: NA
v_call: TRBV10-3
cdr3_aa: CAISESIGQGDSPLHF
cdr3_nt: TGTGCCATCAGTGAGTCAATTGGACAGGGGGATTCACCCCTCCACTTT

j_call: TRBJ1-5
d_call: TRBD1
clone_size: once
v_call: TRBV12-3/TRBV12-4
cdr3_aa: CASSPTGQGFEPQHF
cdr3_nt: TGTGCCAGCAGCCCGACGGGACAGGGTTTTGAGCCCCAGCATTTT

j_call: TRBJ2-7
d_call: TRBD2
clone_size: many
v_call: TRBV11-3
cdr3_aa: CASSLGLAASYEQYF
cdr3_nt: TGTGCCAGCAGCTTAGGCCTAGCGGCCTCCTACGAGCAGTACTTC

j_call: TRBJ1-3
d_call: TRBD1
clone_size: NA
v_call: TRBV7-2
cdr3_aa: CASSGTDRVSGNTIYF
cdr3_nt: TGTGCCAGCAGCGGCACGGACAGGGTCTCTGGAAACACCATATATTTT

j_call: TRBJ2-5
d_call: NA
clone_size: many
v_call: TRBV9
cdr3_aa: CASSLDIQETQYF
cdr3_nt: TGTGCCAGCAGCTTGGACATCCAAGAGACCCAGTACTTC

j_call: TRBJ1-6
d_call: NA
clone_size: NA
v_call: TRBV9
cdr3_aa: CASSTQHSPLHF
cdr3_nt: TGTGCCAGCAGCACGCAGCATTCACCCCTCCACTTT

j_call: TRBJ1-1
d_call: TRBD1
clone_size: NA
v_call: TRBV29-1
cdr3_aa: CSAGQGGTEAFF
cdr3_nt: TGCAGCGCGGGACAGGGAGGCACTGAAGCTTTCTTT

j_call: TRBJ2-5
d_call: TRBD2
clone_size: NA
v_call: TRBV2
cdr3_aa: CASSEGTSGGEETQYF
cdr3_nt: TGTGCCAGCAGTGAGGGGACTAGCGGGGGGGAAGAGACCCAGTACTTC

j_call: TRBJ2-7
d_call: NA
clone_size: many
v_call: TRBV12-3/TRBV12-4
cdr3_aa: CASSSRQGGYEQYF
cdr3_nt: TGTGCCAGCAGTTCCCGACAGGGAGGCTACGAGCAGTACTTC

j_call: TRBJ1-4
d_call: NA
clone_size: NA
v_call: TRBV5-1
cdr3_aa: CASSALGADSGKLFF
cdr3_nt: TGCGCCAGCAGCGCCCTCGGGGCGGACTCTGGAAAACTGTTTTTT

j_call: TRBJ2-5
d_call: NA
clone_size: NA
v_call: TRBV15
cdr3_aa: CATSRGQGTQYF
cdr3_nt: TGTGCCACCAGCAGAGGACAAGGGACCCAGTACTTC

j_call: TRBJ2-1
d_call: TRBD1
clone_size: NA
v_call: TRBV20-1
cdr3_aa: CSATRGLRNNEQFF
cdr3_nt: TGCAGTGCTACCAGGGGGCTACGCAACAATGAGCAGTTCTTC